This TCR beta chain was profiled in a study of Graves' ophthalmopathy and Graves' hyperthyroidism. The CDR3 covers 14 residues. The germline CDR1 and CDR2 sequences are KGHDR and SFDVKD. V lost 2 bases and J 5 bases, leaving 11 bases between the germline ends. In this cohort, patients with other autoimmune diseases, uncontrolled infections, pregnancy or lactation were excluded. Clinicians diagnosed using symptoms, serum thyroxine, TRAb, thyroid ultrasound and orbital computed tomography. PBMCs had their origin in fresh peripheral blood (about 10 ml). The TCR beta CDR3 regions underwent amplification from RNA transcripts. HTBI-primed RT-PCR formed the first round, and a multiplex PCR formed the second. TCRdb re-analysed the multiplex PCR reads in MiXCR, keeping a single row per CDR3 protein. The table lists 600,000 to 650,000 distinct CDR3 sequences, about a fifth of them singletons.

What was sequenced was peripheral blood. This chain links TRBV24-1 with TRBJ2-5; maybe TRBD2 (6 bases). This clonotype originated in a woman aged 18 to 35 with stable Graves' hyperthyroidism. Some clones in this sample may be carry-over from other donors' samples. In nucleotides, the CDR3 is TGTGCCACCAGTGATTGGAGGGTTGAGGAGACCCAGTACTTC. It specifies CATSDWRVEETQYF.